A single sample is the source of the 25 T cell receptor beta chains below, sequenced in a study of shared T cell receptors in the human thymus. Profiling relied on immunoSEQ multiplex PCR, and the TCRdb table lists in-frame clones only, not all of them. The sample includes hundreds of thousands of clones, 80% to 90% of them seen just once. The sample was also linked to a second study, of human thymus T cells.

Material: thymocytes. Receptor source: a girl under two years old with a congenital heart defect.

Concerning this clone itself: The junction and the germline gene differ at one end; a read error may be behind it. This sample includes further DNA sequences coding for the same CDR3. This rearrangement joins TRBV4-3 to TRBJ1-6, with D unclear. This CDR3 spans 17 amino acids. In germline, CDR1 is LGHNA, CDR2 YSLEER. The DNA for the CDR3 is TGCGCCAGCAGCCAAGATCGACACAGCCCCTATAATTCCCCCCTCCACTTT. Amino acid sequence: CASSQDRHSPYNSPLHF.

The chain combines TRBV5-8 with TRBJ2-5, with TRBD1 identical over 8 bases. The CDR3 spans 14 residues. The V gene end was trimmed by 4 bases and the J gene end by 5 bases; junction bases not matched to a gene: 7. CDR1 SGHTS and CDR2 YDEGEE come from the germline V gene. Written as DNA, the CDR3 is TGTGCCAGCAGCCAATGGGACAGGAGGGAGACCCAGTACTTC. The encoded protein is CASSQWDRRETQYF. Full variable domain (remainder filled in from reference TRBV5-8 and TRBJ2-5): EAGVTQSPTHLIKTRGQQATLRCSPISGHTSVYWYQQALGLGLQFLLWYDEGEERNRGNFPPRFSGRQFPNYSSELNVNALELEDSALYLCASSQWDRRETQYFGPGTRLLVL.

The V gene is TRBV6-4, the J gene TRBJ2-1; 9 nucleotides line up with TRBD2. The CDR3 length is 19 residues. Germline lookup yields CDR1 MRHNA and CDR2 SNTAGT. V was clipped by 0 bases and J by 0 bases; unmatched bases: 9. CDR3 DNA: TGTGCCAGCAGTGACTCTGGGCTAGCGGGGTTGAGCTCCTACAATGAGCAGTTCTTC. This encodes CASSDSGLAGLSSYNEQFF.

The chain couples TRBV7-2 to TRBJ1-2, with 12 bases aligning to TRBD1. The CDR3 is 16 amino acids. Germline V gene sequence: CDR1 SGHTA, CDR2 FQGNSA. Trimming removed 3 bases from V and 7 bases from J; junction bases left unmatched: 9. CDR3 sequence (DNA): TGTGCCAGCAGCTTTTCCCTGCGGGACAGGGGGCTTGGCTACACCTTC. Amino acid sequence: CASSFSLRDRGLGYTF.

This chain links TRBV10-3 with TRBJ1-1; 9 nucleotides line up with TRBD1. CDR1 and CDR2 from the germline V gene are ENHRY and SYGVKD. The CDR3 is 16 amino acids. V was clipped by 5 bases and J by 6 bases; unmatched bases: 13. The CDR3 nucleotides read TGTGCCATCAGTCCAAGGACAGGGGATCTCGTGGCTGAAGCTTTCTTT. The encoded protein is CAISPRTGDLVAEAFF.

The chain joins TRBV6-4 to TRBJ1-1, with D possibly TRBD1 on 6 matching bases. V gave up 3 bases and J gave up 5 bases, with 10 bases separating them. Germline V gene sequence: CDR1 MRHNA, CDR2 SNTAGT. The CDR3 loop spans 13 amino acids. CDR3 coding DNA: TGTGCCAGCAGTGAGGGGGCGCGGACTGAAGCTTTCTTT. Translated, it gives CASSEGARTEAFF.

The rearrangement links TRBV4-1 to TRBJ1-2, with D unresolved. CDR1 and CDR2 from the germline V gene are MGHRA and YSYEKL. The CDR3 is 17 amino acids. V was cut by 3 bases and J by 4 bases, with 21 bases left in between. The CDR3 region is CASSQGNQVKVVYGYTF. CDR3 nucleotide sequence: TGCGCCAGCAGCCAGGGTAATCAGGTTAAAGTTGTCTATGGCTACACCTTC.

This clone was picked up a small number of times. The J gene is TRBJ2-7, the V gene TRBV5-1, with 9 positions matching TRBD1. This CDR3 has 18 residues. Germline lookup yields CDR1 SGHRS and CDR2 YFSETQ. The trim removed 4 bases at V and 2 bases at J, leaving 16 bases unmatched. As DNA, the CDR3 is TGCGCCAGCAGCCCGGCGGACAGGGGACCCCGTGCCACCTACGAGCAGTACTTC. It yields the protein CASSPADRGPRATYEQYF. Filled out from reference TRBV5-1 and TRBJ2-7, the complete variable domain reads KAGVTQTPRYLIKTRGQQVTLSCSPISGHRSVSWYQQTPGQGLQFLFEYFSETQRNKGNFPGRFSGRQFSNSRSEMNVSTLELGDSALYLCASSPADRGPRATYEQYFGPGTRLTVT.

The chain couples TRBV4-3 to TRBJ2-5; TRBD1 is a possible D gene (5 bases). There are 13 residues in the CDR3. Germline V gene data show CDR1 as LGHNA and CDR2 as YSLEER. Trimming shortened V by 2 bases and J by 2 bases, and 6 bases separated the two germline ends. For the CDR3, the DNA is TGCGCCAGCAGCCAACCAGGGCAAGAGACCCAGTACTTC. The encoded protein is CASSQPGQETQYF.

The chain is built from TRBV7-6 and TRBJ2-7; the match to TRBD2 covers 10 bases. Germline V gene sequence: CDR1 SGHVS, CDR2 FNYEAQ. The CDR3 consists of 16 residues. The J segment lost 1 base and the V segment lost 5 bases, leaving 8 bases of the junction unmatched. The CDR3 nucleotides read TGTGCCAGCAGCCGTGTGTGGACTAGCGGATCCTACGAGCAGTACTTC. Amino acids: CASSRVWTSGSYEQYF.

CDR3 sequence reads: CASSRTYGSYNEQFF. The CDR3 bases are TGTGCCAGCAGCCGAACTTACGGCTCCTACAATGAGCAGTTCTTC. The rearrangement uses TRBV11-2 and TRBJ2-1; D is uncertain. V was shortened by 5 bases and J by 0 bases, with 11 bases between the two germline ends. The CDR3 is 15 amino acids. The germline CDR1 and CDR2 sequences are SGHAT and FQNNGV.

The CDR3 DNA follows: TGTGCCAGCAGCCCTGATGGGAGCGGGGGAGATACACTCAATGAGCAGTTCTTC. It encodes CASSPDGSGGDTLNEQFF. The chain recombines TRBV28 with TRBJ2-1; 8 bases are shared with TRBD2. Germline lookup yields CDR1 MDHEN and CDR2 SYDVKM. CDR3 length: 18 residues. V gave up 6 bases and J gave up 6 bases; unmatched junction bases: 19.

The CDR3 here is CATSRRDRANEQYF. CDR3 DNA sequence: TGTGCCACCAGCAGGCGGGACAGGGCCAACGAGCAGTACTTC. V is TRBV15 and J is TRBJ2-7; 9 bases map to TRBD1. The CDR3 contains 14 residues. With V trimmed by 3 bases and J by 5 bases, 5 bases remained unmatched. Germline V gene data show CDR1 as LNHNV and CDR2 as YYDKDF (reference sequence).

This chain links TRBV14 with TRBJ1-1, with 7 bases that match TRBD1. The CDR3 spans 14 residues. The germline gives CDR1 SGHDN, CDR2 FVKESK. The V and J ends lost 4 bases and 1 base, in that order; junction bases with no gene match: 3. CDR3 amino acids: CASSLAGGNTEAFF. In DNA, the CDR3 is TGTGCCAGCAGCCTGGCAGGGGGGAACACTGAAGCTTTCTTT.

This rearrangement joins TRBV15 to TRBJ2-3; TRBD1 matches 7 bases. The CDR3 loop spans 18 amino acids. Germline V gene data show CDR1 as LNHNV and CDR2 as YYDKDF (reference sequence). V gave up 0 bases and J gave up 0 bases; unmatched junction bases: 9. Here the CDR3 reads CATSRDLLRDRSTDTQYF. The CDR3 DNA follows: TGTGCCACCAGCAGAGACCTCCTCCGGGACAGAAGCACAGATACGCAGTATTTT.

This clone was detected once. The rearrangement joins TRBV7-3 to TRBJ1-1; D perhaps matches TRBD1 (5 bases). CDR3 size: 14 residues. Germline CDR1 reads SGHTA; CDR2 reads FQGTGA. V lost 6 bases and J 1 base, leaving 12 bases between the germline ends. This CDR3 reads CASSPGGSNTEAFF. In DNA form, the CDR3 reads TGTGCCAGCAGTCCCGGGGGGTCGAACACTGAAGCTTTCTTT. Full variable domain (rest looked up from reference TRBV7-3 and TRBJ1-1): GAGVSQTPSNKVTEKGKYVELRCDPISGHTALYWYRQSLGQGPEFLIYFQGTGAADDSGLPNDRFFAVRPEGSVSTLKIQRTERGDSAVYLCASSPGGSNTEAFFGQGTRLTVV.

This sequence joins TRBV4-2 and TRBJ1-2; the match to TRBD1 covers 9 bases. Germline V lookup: CDR1 LGHNA, CDR2 YNFKEQ. CDR3 length: 18 amino acids. The V gene end was trimmed by 4 bases and the J gene end by 0 bases; junction bases not matched to a gene: 12. This chain's CDR3 is CASSLPATGGNSNYGYTF. Here the CDR3 DNA reads TGTGCCAGCAGCCTACCGGCCACAGGGGGCAATTCTAACTATGGCTACACCTTC.

The chain combines TRBV16 with TRBJ1-2; 7 bases map to TRBD1. This CDR3 is built from 13 residues. V dropped 0 bases and J dropped 8; count of bases not matched to a gene: 3. The germline CDR1 and CDR2 sequences are KGHSY and FQNENV. The CDR3, as DNA: TGTGCCAGCAGCCAATCAGGGGGCGCGGGCTACACCTTC. Amino acid sequence: CASSQSGGAGYTF.

This clone was found once. The chain links TRBV6-4 to TRBJ1-1; 9 positions match TRBD1. The J segment lost 1 base and the V segment lost 6 bases, leaving 12 bases of the junction unmatched. The CDR3 length is 17 residues. Germline V lookup: CDR1 MRHNA, CDR2 SNTAGT. The CDR3 is CASRTVGQGATNTEAFF. The DNA for the CDR3 is TGTGCCAGCAGGACTGTGGGACAGGGTGCGACGAACACTGAAGCTTTCTTT.

The CDR3 here is CASSQSSRGAVTDTQYF. The CDR3 region has the DNA TGTGCCAGCAGCCAATCCTCTCGGGGGGCGGTCACAGATACGCAGTATTTT. This chain links TRBV14 with TRBJ2-3; D might be TRBD2 (7 bases). The CDR3 extends over 17 amino acids. The germline V and J ends were trimmed by 2 bases and 2 bases, with 17 bases remaining between them. From germline, CDR1 is SGHDN and CDR2 FVKESK.

About this clone: At one end, the junction sequence differs from germline, possibly due to a read error. The rearrangement links TRBV11-2 to TRBJ2-7, with 9 bases lining up with TRBD1. CDR3 length equals 12 residues. Germline CDR1 SGHAT, CDR2 FQNNGV. CDR3 protein: CASSLGDRGKQF. The CDR3 DNA sequence: TGTGCCAGCAGCTTGGGTGACAGGGGGAAGCAATTC.

CDR3 DNA sequence: TGTGCCAGCAGTTACTCGAGCCGGGCCGGGGAGCTGTTTTTT. Translated: CASSYSSRAGELFF. The chain combines TRBV6-6 with TRBJ2-2; D is unresolved. The germline V gene encodes CDR1 MNHNY and CDR2 SVGAGI (reference sequence). CDR3 size: 14 residues. The V end was cut by 0 bases, the J end by 6 bases, with 8 bases between.

The chain employs TRBV14 and TRBJ2-7; the D is unclear. CDR3 length equals 17 residues. V lost 1 base and J 1 base, leaving 17 bases between the germline ends. CDR1 is SGHDN, CDR2 FVKESK, per germline. The CDR3 DNA reads TGTGCCAGCAGCCAAGTTTTTGTGGCAGAATTATCCTACGAGCAGTACTTC. Its translation: CASSQVFVAELSYEQYF.

V usage is TRBV5-6 and J usage is TRBJ1-2; TRBD1 matches 7 bases. Germline V gene lookup returns CDR1 SGHDT and CDR2 YYEEEE. Trimming took 4 bases from V and 8 from J; bases not matched to a gene: 2. The CDR3 totals 11 residues. The DNA of the CDR3 is TGTGCCAGCAGCCGGGACAGCGGCTACACCTTC. This encodes CASSRDSGYTF. Full variable domain (rest looked up from reference TRBV5-6 and TRBJ1-2): DAGVTQSPTHLIKTRGQQVTLRCSPKSGHDTVSWYQQALGQGPQFIFQYYEEEERQRGNFPDRFSGHQFPNYSSELNVNALLLGDSALYLCASSRDSGYTFGSGTRLTVV.

The chain carries TRBV4-3 and TRBJ2-5, with 9 bases aligning to TRBD1. J lost 5 bases, V lost 4 bases, and 14 bases had no gene match. Germline values: CDR1 LGHNA, CDR2 YSLEER. The CDR3 loop spans 17 amino acids. CDR3 loop: CASSPVSGTGIAETQYF. The CDR3 coding sequence is TGCGCCAGCAGCCCGGTCTCTGGGACAGGGATAGCTGAGACCCAGTACTTC.